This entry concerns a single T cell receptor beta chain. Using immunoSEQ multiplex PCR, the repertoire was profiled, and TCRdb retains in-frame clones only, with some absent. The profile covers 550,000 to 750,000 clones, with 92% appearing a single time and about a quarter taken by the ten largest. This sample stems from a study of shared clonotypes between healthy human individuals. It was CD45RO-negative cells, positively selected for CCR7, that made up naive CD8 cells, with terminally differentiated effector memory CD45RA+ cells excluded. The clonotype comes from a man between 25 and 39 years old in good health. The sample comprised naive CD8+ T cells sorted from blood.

CDR3 sequence: CASNGVRGTGELFF. In nucleotides, the CDR3 is TGTGCCAGCAACGGGGTGAGGGGGACCGGGGAGCTGTTTTTT. The chain recombines TRBV7-8 with TRBJ2-2; D possibly corresponds to TRBD1 (6 bases). V lost 7 bases and J lost 5, with 14 bases in between. This CDR3 region has 14 residues. Per germline, CDR1 SGHVS and CDR2 FQNEAQ.